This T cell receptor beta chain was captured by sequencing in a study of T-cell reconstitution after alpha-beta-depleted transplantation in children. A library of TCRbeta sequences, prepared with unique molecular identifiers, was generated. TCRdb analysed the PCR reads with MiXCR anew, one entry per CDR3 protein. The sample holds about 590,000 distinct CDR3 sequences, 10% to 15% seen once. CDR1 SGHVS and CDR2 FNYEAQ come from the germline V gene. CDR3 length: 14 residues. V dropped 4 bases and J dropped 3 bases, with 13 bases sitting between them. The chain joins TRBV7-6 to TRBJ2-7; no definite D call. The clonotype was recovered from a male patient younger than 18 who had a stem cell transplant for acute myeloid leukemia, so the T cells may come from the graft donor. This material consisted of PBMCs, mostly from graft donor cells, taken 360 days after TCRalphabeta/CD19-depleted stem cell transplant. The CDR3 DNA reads TGTGCCAGCAGCTCCTCCGACGGACGCTACGAGCAGTACTTC. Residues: CASSSSDGRYEQYF. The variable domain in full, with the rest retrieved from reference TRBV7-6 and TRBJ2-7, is GAGVSQSPRYKVTKRGQDVALRCDPISGHVSLYWYRQALGQGPEFLTYFNYEAQQDKSGLPNDRFSAERPEGSISTLTIQRTEQRDSAMYRCASSSSDGRYEQYFGPGTRLTVT.